This entry lists 9 T cell receptor beta chains sequenced from one sample in a study of blood T cell repertoires in COVID-19. TCRdb keeps only in-frame clones here, not all; method: immunoSEQ multiplex PCR. This sample has approximately 170,000 clones, with more than 80% found just once. Sequenced material: peripheral blood. These receptors were taken from a human donor in a cohort sampled during active COVID-19.

The chain uses TRBV7-9 and TRBJ1-2, with unresolved D. The CDR3 is 12 residues long. CDR1 is SEHNR, CDR2 FQNEAQ, per germline (reference sequence). V lost 4 bases and J 8 bases, leaving 11 bases between the germline ends. As DNA, the CDR3 is TGTGCCAGCAGCTCCTCAGGTGTGGGCTACACCTTC. It is translated as CASSSSGVGYTF.

This clone was seen only once. The rearrangement uses TRBV11-2 and TRBJ1-2, with TRBD1 as a possible D gene (6 bases). The CDR3 runs 16 residues. V was shortened by 4 bases and J by 7 bases, with 22 bases between the two germline ends. The germline V gene has CDR1 SGHAT and CDR2 FQNNGV. In DNA form, the CDR3 reads TGTGCCAGCAGCTCAAACAGAGGGGGTAGGACTCGTGGCTACACCTTC. This gives the protein CASSSNRGGRTRGYTF.

This chain links TRBV9 with TRBJ2-3, with 9 positions matching TRBD1. This CDR3 spans 16 amino acids. CDR1 and CDR2 (germline): SGDLS, YYNGEE. The trim removed 3 bases at V and 1 base at J, leaving 6 bases unmatched. The CDR3 loop reads CASSERQGEGTDTQYF. DNA for the CDR3: TGTGCCAGCAGCGAGCGACAGGGGGAGGGCACAGATACGCAGTATTTT.

The V gene is TRBV24-1, the J gene TRBJ1-4; D might be TRBD1 (6 bases). Trimming took 2 bases from V and 0 from J, leaving 9 bases between them. Looked up from germline, CDR1 is KGHDR and CDR2 is SFDVKD. CDR3 size: 16 residues. In DNA, the CDR3 is TGTGCCACCAGTGATTCCCGACAGGCAACTAATGAAAAACTGTTTTTT. Residues: CATSDSRQATNEKLFF.

The chain joins TRBV28 to TRBJ1-2; 12 bases map to TRBD1. Germline CDR1 reads MDHEN; CDR2 reads SYDVKM. The CDR3 consists of 15 residues. Trimming took 8 bases from V and 7 from J; bases not matched to a gene: 11. The CDR3 sequence is CASWIWDRGHGGYTF. As DNA, the CDR3 is TGTGCCAGCTGGATATGGGACAGGGGGCATGGTGGCTACACCTTC.

The CDR3 nucleotides read TGTGCCAGTAGTCGACGGGACTATGGCTACACCTTC. It translates to CASSRRDYGYTF. V usage is TRBV19 and J usage is TRBJ1-2, with D hard to call. CDR1 and CDR2 (germline): LNHDA, SQIVND (reference sequence). V shed 5 bases and J shed 3 bases, with 7 bases lying between them. The CDR3 has 12 amino acids.

The chain recombines TRBV7-2 with TRBJ1-2, with 8 bases identical to TRBD1. Germline V CDR1 and CDR2: SGHTA, FQGNSA. The length of the CDR3 is 15 residues. The V and J ends lost 4 bases and 2 bases, in that order; junction bases with no gene match: 6. The CDR3 DNA is TGTGCCAGCAGCTCATCGCGGACAGGGAACTATGGCTACACCTTC. Its translation is CASSSSRTGNYGYTF.

This clone was recorded a few times. The chain has TRBV5-6 and TRBJ2-1; D perhaps matches TRBD2 (5 bases). CDR1 is SGHDT and CDR2 is YYEEEE in the germline V gene. Trimming stripped 9 bases from V and 10 bases from J, with 20 bases between. The CDR3 is made up of 13 amino acids. The CDR3 nucleotides read TGTGCCACCAACTCCGAGGGTTCTAGAGAGCAGTTCTTC. The encoded protein is CATNSEGSREQFF.

The rearrangement links TRBV7-9 to TRBJ1-1; no clear D gene. Trimming stripped 1 base from V and 0 bases from J, with 6 bases between. The germline gives CDR1 SEHNR, CDR2 FQNEAQ (reference sequence). This CDR3 contains 14 residues. The CDR3 loop reads CASSLGALNTEAFF. The CDR3 coding sequence is TGTGCCAGCAGCTTAGGGGCCTTGAACACTGAAGCTTTCTTT.